The 12 T cell receptor beta chains reported below all come from one sample, sequenced in a study of identical twins. TCRdb called the 5' RACE reads again in MiXCR, with one record for every CDR3 protein. The sample records hundreds of thousands of distinct CDR3 sequences, 9% to 15% being singletons. This sample was also put to use in a study of yellow fever vaccine responses in identical twins.

The sequenced sample consisted of CD8+ T cells sorted from blood. The receptors derive from a woman aged 18-35 years in good health.

In this sample, this clonotype turned up a few times. The rearrangement joins TRBV5-1 to TRBJ2-5; TRBD1 aligns across 10 bases. From germline, CDR1 is SGHRS and CDR2 YFSETQ. This CDR3 region has 15 residues. Losses at the gene ends were 4 bases for V and 4 bases for J; bases not matched to a gene: 7. The CDR3 loop reads CASSEGQGGAETQYF. CDR3 nucleotide sequence: TGCGCCAGCAGCGAAGGACAGGGGGGAGCAGAGACCCAGTACTTC.

The chain is built from TRBV6-4 and TRBJ2-3; 13 bases are shared with TRBD2. Germline values: CDR1 MRHNA, CDR2 SNTAGT. This CDR3 spans 18 amino acids. The J segment lost 2 bases and the V segment lost 10 bases, leaving 15 bases of the junction unmatched. The CDR3 DNA sequence: TGTGCCATCCTGACTCGAGGAACTAGCGGGGGGGCCACAGATACGCAGTATTTT. Its protein product is CAILTRGTSGGATDTQYF.

The chain couples TRBV6-1 to TRBJ2-5; TRBD1 matches at 9 bases. The ends lost 7 bases at V and 1 base at J; junction bases unmatched: 4. In germline, CDR1 is MNHNS, CDR2 SASEGT. The CDR3 length is 14 residues. The CDR3 sequence is CASNVQGAQETQYF. The CDR3 DNA reads TGTGCCAGCAACGTACAGGGGGCCCAAGAGACCCAGTACTTC.

The V gene is TRBV5-1, the J gene TRBJ2-3; D is perhaps TRBD2 (6 bases). The CDR3 sequence is 16 residues long. Germline CDR1 reads SGHRS; CDR2 reads YFSETQ. Trimming took 2 bases from V and 2 from J, leaving 15 bases between them. The CDR3 nucleotides read TGCGCCAGCAGCTTATTAGCGGAGGATTACACAGATACGCAGTATTTT. Translated, it gives CASSLLAEDYTDTQYF.

The J gene is TRBJ2-3, the V gene TRBV7-2; D is undetermined. The CDR3 length is 15 residues. Trimming left V 5 bases short and J 3 bases short, with 15 bases between. CDR1 is SGHTA, CDR2 FQGNSA, per germline. The CDR3, as DNA: TGTGCCAGCAGCCCCTACCGCCGGGTAACAGATACGCAGTATTTT. This sequence encodes CASSPYRRVTDTQYF.

This clonotype has a handful of counts. Here the CDR3 DNA reads TGCAGTGCTAGAGGGGGACAGAGACCCTACGAGCAGTACTTC. The encoded protein is CSARGGQRPYEQYF. The V gene is TRBV20-1, the J gene TRBJ2-7, with 7 positions matching TRBD1. Germline V gene lookup returns CDR1 DFQATT and CDR2 SNEGSKA (reference sequence). The CDR3 has 14 amino acids. J gave up 2 bases and V 1 base, and 5 bases lay outside the gene matches.

The chain joins TRBV11-2 to TRBJ2-3; 9 positions agree with TRBD2. The CDR3 contains 15 residues. The V segment lost 3 bases and the J segment 0 bases; nucleotides outside the gene matches: 1. Germline V gene data show CDR1 as SGHAT and CDR2 as FQNNGV. This CDR3 reads CASSFLAGSTDTQYF. The CDR3, as DNA: TGTGCCAGCAGCTTCCTAGCGGGAAGCACAGATACGCAGTATTTT.

Only a few counts were recorded for this clonotype. The genes are TRBV7-9 and TRBJ2-2; D may correspond to TRBD1 or TRBD2 (5 bases each). Trimming took 5 bases from V and 2 from J, leaving 12 bases between them. Germline CDR1 and CDR2: SEHNR and FQNEAQ (reference sequence). This CDR3 region has 15 residues. The CDR3 nucleotides are TGTGCCAGCAGCGTACCGGGGACCAACACCGGGGAGCTGTTTTTT. This sequence encodes CASSVPGTNTGELFF.

This clonotype was recorded at least ten times. J is TRBJ2-7 and V is TRBV12-3 or TRBV12-4; unclear D gene. Trimming stripped 3 bases from V and 5 bases from J, with 14 bases between. This CDR3 is 14 amino acids long. CDR3 residues: CASSFGGIQDEQYF. In DNA, the CDR3 is TGTGCCAGCAGTTTTGGTGGAATTCAGGACGAGCAGTACTTC.

This clonotype came up a few times. This sequence joins TRBV7-8 and TRBJ2-7, with TRBD2 identical over 9 bases. The V and J ends lost 1 base and 6 bases, in that order; junction bases with no gene match: 10. CDR1 is SGHVS and CDR2 is FQNEAQ in the germline V gene. CDR3 size: 16 residues. The CDR3 DNA reads as TGTGCCAGCAGCTTAGTTGTCGCGGGAGGGCCCGGCGAGCAGTACTTC. Encoded protein: CASSLVVAGGPGEQYF.

This clonotype showed up just a few times. V is TRBV12-3 or TRBV12-4 and J is TRBJ2-7; TRBD2 matches at 16 bases. The CDR3 totals 17 residues. The V gene end was trimmed by 7 bases and the J gene end by 3 bases; junction bases not matched to a gene: 9. The CDR3 region has the DNA TGTGCCAGCATGCACGGGACTAGCGGGAGGGCTCGCTACGAGCAGTACTTC. This sequence encodes CASMHGTSGRARYEQYF.

This clonotype occurred a few times. The rearrangement uses TRBV27 and TRBJ2-5; D perhaps matches TRBD2 (5 bases). CDR1 and CDR2 from the germline V gene are MNHEY and SMNVEV (reference sequence). The CDR3 covers 15 residues. V lost 5 bases and J 4 bases, leaving 17 bases between the germline ends. CDR3 protein: CASSPSSSSGETQYF. The CDR3 DNA follows: TGTGCCAGCAGTCCCTCATCTAGCTCGGGAGAGACCCAGTACTTC.